This TCR beta chain was obtained from a study of blood T cell repertoires in COVID-19. Across the whole study: Whether acute or convalescent, the COVID-19 samples came from the United States, Italy and Spain. T cells, B-cell-depleted T cells, or PBMCs provided the cDNA or gDNA that served as material.

This CDR3 spans 15 amino acids. V shed 6 bases and J shed 0 bases, with 12 bases lying between them. Germline V gene sequence: CDR1 SGHRS, CDR2 YFSETQ. Authors' data handling: The authors estimated nucleated cell counts from reference gene primer amplification. Using immunoSEQ multiplex PCR, the repertoire was profiled, and TCRdb retains in-frame clones only, with some absent. V, J and clone size reflect that table, while D and trimming were determined from the DNA. The sample has about 83,000 clones; around 87% are singletons. This clonotype was sampled from a man aged 80 or over with active or convalescent COVID-19. V and J are TRBV5-1 and TRBJ2-2, with D possibly being TRBD1 (6 bases). What was sequenced was peripheral blood. The CDR3 here is CASNTGPPNTGELFF. CDR3 DNA: TGCGCCAGCAACACAGGGCCCCCGAACACCGGGGAGCTGTTTTTT.